This T cell receptor (beta chain) was sequenced during a study of radiotherapy plus CTLA-4 blockade in lung cancer. Method: immunoSEQ multiplex PCR; TCRdb's copy keeps in-frame clones and lacks some. This sample has about 110,000 clones, with roughly 77% found just once. Source: peripheral blood, taken from a patient treated with radiotherapy plus ipilimumab. The sequence was collected from a human donor with non-small cell lung cancer that progressed on radiotherapy plus ipilimumab. Some clones in this sample may be carry-over from other donors' samples.

CDR3 in DNA: TGTGCCAGCAGTAGACAGGGGTGGTTTTACGAGCAGTACTTC. Its translation is CASSRQGWFYEQYF. This chain connects TRBV6-1 to TRBJ2-7, with 8 bases that match TRBD1. The CDR3 runs 14 residues. V gave up 5 bases and J gave up 4 bases; unmatched junction bases: 7. The germline V gene has CDR1 MNHNS and CDR2 SASEGT.